Following are 22 T cell receptor beta chains from one sample sequenced in a study of a mutant IDH1 vaccine in newly diagnosed glioma (dated by TCRdb to the early 2020s). Library method: the immunoSEQ multiplex PCR assay. What TCRdb holds here is the immuneACCESS table cut down to in-frame rearrangements. Part of the clones is not present; checked against another copy, under half of the missing clones reflect an unresolved V gene, and the others are unexplained. The table for this sample lists just under 80,000 clones; 90% to 95% of them were counted only once. The top ten clones comprise under 0.6% of the sample. The antigens of these receptors remain unknown. The time point label of this sample denotes: week 5, during vaccination. A 20-mer mutant IDH1 peptide at 300 micrograms in Montanide made up each vaccine dose, which was injected subcutaneously together with topical imiquimod. The specimen comprised PBMCs, sampled from a glioma patient whose treatment included an IDH1 peptide vaccine. These receptors all stem from a woman aged 50 to 60 with glioma.

V usage is TRBV11-2 and J usage is TRBJ2-7; 10 bases align to TRBD2. In germline, CDR1 is SGHAT, CDR2 FQNNGV. V shed 1 base and J 5 bases; nucleotides not matched to a gene: 17. CDR3 length equals 19 residues. The DNA of the CDR3 is TGTGCCAGCAGCTTAGCTCTAGCGGGAGAAATCACCGTACGCCACGAGCAGTACTTC. This translates into CASSLALAGEITVRHEQYF.

This sequence joins TRBV19 and TRBJ1-3; D remains unclear. This CDR3 comprises 14 residues. In germline, CDR1 is LNHDA, CDR2 SQIVND (reference sequence). V was shortened by 8 bases and J by 0 bases, with 11 bases between the two germline ends. The CDR3: CASEGRPSGNTIYF. The CDR3 DNA reads as TGTGCCAGTGAGGGCAGGCCCTCTGGAAACACCATATATTTT.

V gene TRBV9 combines with J gene TRBJ2-3; 8 nucleotides align to TRBD1. The germline V gene has CDR1 SGDLS and CDR2 YYNGEE. With 4 bases clipped from V and 4 bases from J, the junction kept 8 bases outside the gene matches. CDR3 length: 15 amino acids. The CDR3 region is CASSSRGTGPDTQYF. For the CDR3, the DNA is TGTGCCAGCAGCTCCCGAGGGACAGGTCCAGATACGCAGTATTTT.

The V call is TRBV27, the J call TRBJ2-1; D is possibly TRBD2 (6 bases). Germline CDR1 MNHEY, CDR2 SMNVEV (reference sequence). The ends were cut back, 5 bases at V and 0 bases at J, with 20 bases in the middle. CDR3 size: 18 residues. The CDR3 DNA reads as TGTGCCAGCAGTCCCGGGGGAGCCAGAGCCACCTCCTACAATGAGCAGTTCTTC. This codes for CASSPGGARATSYNEQFF.

This rearrangement joins TRBV19 to TRBJ2-7; perhaps TRBD1 as D (5 bases). The V end lost 5 bases, the J end lost 0 bases, and 11 bases lay between the germline ends. The CDR3 totals 14 residues. Looked up from germline, CDR1 is LNHDA and CDR2 is SQIVND (reference sequence). The CDR3 nucleotides read TGTGCCAGTAGTTCAGGGCAGGGCTCCTACGAGCAGTACTTC. Translated: CASSSGQGSYEQYF.

This clone was recorded a few times. The rearrangement joins TRBV18 to TRBJ1-6; D gene ambiguous. V was cut by 6 bases and J by 11 bases, with 17 bases left in between. In germline, CDR1 is KGHSH, CDR2 LQKENI. The CDR3 consists of 14 residues. CDR3 sequence reads: CASSRNKELPPLHF. CDR3 nucleotide sequence: TGTGCCAGCTCGCGGAATAAAGAGCTCCCACCCCTCCACTTT.

The chain has TRBV4-1 and TRBJ2-3; no firm D call. Germline V CDR1 and CDR2: MGHRA, YSYEKL. The CDR3 has 13 amino acids. Trimming took off 0 bases at V and 9 bases at J, with 10 bases between the two ends. The DNA of the CDR3 is TGCGCCAGCAGCCAAGATGGGCGAATGACGCAGTATTTT. This codes for CASSQDGRMTQYF.

The rearrangement joins TRBV5-1 to TRBJ2-7; D is possibly TRBD1 (6 bases). The V gene lost 4 bases and the J gene lost 0 bases, with 11 bases spanning the gap. Germline assignment: CDR1 SGHRS and CDR2 YFSETQ. This CDR3 contains 14 residues. This CDR3 reads CASSDQGSSYEQYF. CDR3 DNA: TGCGCCAGCAGCGACCAGGGGAGCTCCTACGAGCAGTACTTC.

The J gene is TRBJ2-7, the V gene TRBV5-1; the match to TRBD1 covers 8 bases. J gave up 4 bases and V 4 bases, and 7 bases lay outside the gene matches. The CDR3 runs 14 residues. CDR1 is SGHRS and CDR2 is YFSETQ in the germline V gene. The CDR3 coding sequence is TGCGCCAGCAGCCCCATTGACAGGGGATACGAGCAGTACTTC. Translation gives CASSPIDRGYEQYF.

The chain joins TRBV6-1 to TRBJ1-2; 7 bases align to TRBD1. V was clipped by 2 bases and J by 4 bases; unmatched bases: 4. The CDR3 loop spans 14 amino acids. Germline V gene lookup returns CDR1 MNHNS and CDR2 SASEGT. The CDR3 DNA follows: TGTGCCAGCAGTGAACAGGGGGACATCTATGGCTACACCTTC. It specifies CASSEQGDIYGYTF.

The V call is TRBV30, the J call TRBJ1-5; D is uncertain. This CDR3 has 13 amino acids. Looked up from germline, CDR1 is GTSNPN and CDR2 is SVGIG (reference sequence). V was pared by 2 bases and J by 7 bases, with 12 bases between. The chain's CDR3 is CAWSKAGKQPQHF. DNA for the CDR3: TGTGCCTGGAGTAAGGCAGGAAAGCAGCCCCAGCATTTT.

The gene calls are TRBV19 and TRBJ2-3; TRBD2 might be the D (6 bases). CDR3 length equals 14 residues. Per the germline V gene, CDR1 is LNHDA and CDR2 is SQIVND (reference sequence). V was trimmed by 6 bases and J by 0 bases, leaving 10 bases between them. CDR3 nucleotide sequence: TGTGCCAGTAGCCCTAGCGCCAGCACAGATACGCAGTATTTT. This encodes CASSPSASTDTQYF. Full variable domain (outside the CDR3, taken from reference TRBV19 and TRBJ2-3): DGGITQSPKYLFRKEGQNVTLSCEQNLNHDAMYWYRQDPGQGLRLIYYSQIVNDFQKGDIAEGYSVSREKKESFPLTVTSAQKNPTAFYLCASSPSASTDTQYFGPGTRLTVL.

The CDR3 DNA is TGTGCCAGCAGCTTAGAGCTCTCTGGAAACACCATATATTTT. It is translated as CASSLELSGNTIYF. The rearrangement joins TRBV7-9 to TRBJ1-3; the D is unclear. Germline V CDR1 and CDR2: SEHNR, FQNEAQ (reference sequence). Trimming removed 1 base from V and 0 bases from J, with 4 bases in between. This CDR3 contains 14 residues.

The table lists this clone with a few counts. The chain's CDR3 is CASSVVGGDLEAFF. The CDR3 nucleotides are TGTGCCAGCAGCGTGGTAGGAGGGGACCTTGAAGCTTTCTTT. This chain connects TRBV9 to TRBJ1-1, with D maybe TRBD1 (5 bases). The V gene's germline CDR1 is SGDLS and CDR2 YYNGEE. This CDR3 contains 14 residues. The V gene lost 2 bases and the J gene lost 7 bases, with 15 bases spanning the gap.

This chain uses TRBV27 with TRBJ2-4; the D is unclear. Germline V gene lookup returns CDR1 MNHEY and CDR2 SMNVEV (reference sequence). CDR3 length: 11 amino acids. With 3 bases removed from V and 7 bases from J, the gap between germline ends came to 4 bases. CDR3 region: CASSFSNIQYF. The DNA of the CDR3 is TGTGCCAGCAGTTTCTCCAACATTCAGTACTTC.

The genes are TRBV9 and TRBJ2-3, with D perhaps TRBD2 (5 bases). Trimming stripped 0 bases from V and 4 bases from J, with 9 bases between. The CDR3 totals 14 residues. The germline V gene encodes CDR1 SGDLS and CDR2 YYNGEE. CDR3 nucleotide sequence: TGTGCCAGCAGCGTAGTGCTAGCCTCAGATACGCAGTATTTT. This gives the protein CASSVVLASDTQYF.

The CDR3 sequence: CASSQFTGYSQETQYF. The DNA for the CDR3 is TGTGCCAGCAGCCAATTTACAGGGTATTCCCAAGAGACCCAGTACTTC. This chain connects TRBV2 to TRBJ2-5; D is possibly TRBD1 (6 bases). V gave up 6 bases and J gave up 1 base, with 18 bases separating them. The CDR3 spans 16 residues. CDR1 SNHLY and CDR2 FYNNEI come from the germline V gene.

The J gene is TRBJ1-1, the V gene TRBV28, with D uncertain. CDR1 and CDR2 (germline): MDHEN, SYDVKM. V lost 7 bases, J lost 9 bases, and 18 bases lay in between. This CDR3 has 13 residues. Here the CDR3 reads CASTAERNRKAFF. The DNA for the CDR3 is TGTGCCAGCACCGCTGAACGAAACCGGAAAGCTTTCTTT.

The CDR3 DNA follows: TGTGCCTGGAATCGGGAAGTGGGGAATGAGCAGTTCTTC. Residues: CAWNREVGNEQFF. V usage is TRBV30 and J usage is TRBJ2-1; weak D call: TRBD2 (5 bases). Per germline, CDR1 GTSNPN and CDR2 SVGIG (reference sequence). Trimming stripped 4 bases from V and 7 bases from J, with 14 bases between. CDR3 length: 13 amino acids.

CDR3: CASSLVLQDGYTF. The DNA of the CDR3 is TGCGCCAGCAGCTTGGTCCTTCAGGACGGCTACACCTTC. This rearrangement joins TRBV5-1 to TRBJ1-2; unclear D gene. Germline V gene lookup returns CDR1 SGHRS and CDR2 YFSETQ. Deletions cut 0 bases from V and 8 bases from J, with 11 bases between. This CDR3 is 13 amino acids long.

This rearrangement joins TRBV7-9 to TRBJ1-1; 7 bases align to TRBD1. The CDR3 extends over 12 amino acids. V was clipped by 5 bases and J by 8 bases; unmatched bases: 5. In germline, CDR1 is SEHNR, CDR2 FQNEAQ (reference sequence). In DNA, the CDR3 is TGTGCCAGCAGCATGACAGGGCGAGAAGCTTTCTTT. Residues: CASSMTGREAFF.

CDR3 amino acids: CASSLVVGLAGEQFF. DNA of the CDR3: TGCGCCAGCAGCTTGGTGGTCGGACTAGCGGGTGAGCAGTTCTTC. V usage is TRBV5-1 and J usage is TRBJ2-1, with 11 bases fitting TRBD2. V shed 0 bases and J 9 bases; nucleotides not matched to a gene: 5. Germline values: CDR1 SGHRS, CDR2 YFSETQ. This CDR3 spans 15 amino acids. Together with reference TRBV5-1 and TRBJ2-1, the CDR3 gives the full variable domain: KAGVTQTPRYLIKTRGQQVTLSCSPISGHRSVSWYQQTPGQGLQFLFEYFSETQRNKGNFPGRFSGRQFSNSRSEMNVSTLELGDSALYLCASSLVVGLAGEQFFGPGTRLTVL.